This T cell receptor (beta chain) appears in the sequencing data of a study of cytomegalovirus exposure and HLA in healthy donors. CDR3 length equals 16 residues. Germline V gene lookup returns CDR1 SGHTA and CDR2 FQGNSA. Trimming at V came to 6 bases and at J to 9 bases, leaving 12 bases not matched to a gene. Only one count was recorded for this clone. Primers for the PCR totalled 60 Vbeta and 13 Jbeta. Using immunoSEQ multiplex PCR, the repertoire was profiled, and TCRdb retains in-frame clones only, with some absent. Among about 210,000 clones listed, 60% to 80% were seen once. The sequence derives from a male donor in good health and CMV-seronegative. This chain links TRBV7-2 with TRBJ2-1; 12 bases are a match to TRBD2. The sequencing sample was made of PBMCs. The DNA of the CDR3 is TGTGCCAGCAGTCAGTTACTAGCGGGGGGCGGGGGTGAGCAGTTCTTC. Protein sequence: CASSQLLAGGGGEQFF.